These T cell receptor beta chains were read from a single sample in a study of tumor-infiltrating lymphocytes in primary liver carcinoma. TCRdb ran MiXCR on the multiplex PCR reads and lists one entry per CDR3 protein. Of more than 150,000 distinct CDR3 sequences listed, approximately 60% are singletons. Specimen: peripheral blood. These receptor sequences come from a man aged 35-49 years with primary liver carcinoma and hepatitis B virus infection. Both conserved end residues are part of each CDR3.

v_call cdr3_aa
TRBV6-9 CASSYSGPSFQETQYF
TRBV11-2 CASSPDHYTGELFF
TRBV11-2 CASSFKDRSAYEQYF
TRBV11-2 CASSFSQLSTDTQYF
TRBV5-8 CASIQRGTYEQYF
TRBV6-6 CASSYGRGVEDTEAFF
TRBV29-1 CSVSSGEQFF
TRBV6-6 CASSAVGELEQFF
TRBV29-1 CSVEGPTGTYEQYF
TRBV4-1 CASSLSPPDRDRPGEQYF
TRBV29-1 CSVEGRSSYNEQFF
TRBV6-6 CSSRGGGELFF
TRBV7-8 CASCLRLTSGRLDTQYF
TRBV4-1 CASSPTGVTSYEQYF
TRBV5-1 CASSEGAGQPQHF
TRBV6-6 CASSIQDMQYF
TRBV11-2 CASSQTPSGEQFF
TRBV4-1 CASSQGGAETQYF
TRBV24-1 CATGEGTENYGYTF
TRBV11-2 CASSLVHNEQFF
TRBV6-5 CASGYSGGGFSYEQYF
TRBV29-1 CSVERQDRGYNEQFF
TRBV11-2 CASSLVRGRIYEQYF
TRBV11-2 CASSLDGFASANGRFF
TRBV5-6 CASSPGPLNIQYF
TRBV11-2 CANSLSTFAEQFF
TRBV6-1 CASTTSGTQRGTQYF
TRBV6-6 CASSWGSNQPQHF
TRBV10-3 CAISDRGRASREQFF
TRBV11-2 CVSSLGGDEQYF
TRBV29-1 CSVGAGSGQPQHF
TRBV28 CASSTSGTSTDTQYF
TRBV11-2 CASSLGTTAEAQYF
TRBV11-2 CTSGPLAASTDTQYF
TRBV11-2 CASSLELATGELLF
TRBV4-1 CASSQAPGGPNTEAFF
TRBV11-2 CANSSAGPGNEQFF
TRBV14 CASSQGLGSSYEQYF
TRBV6-1 CASTPEDSVTYTQYF
TRBV11-3 CASSSLAGGTDTQYF
TRBV11-2 CANSLDHGGGLNEQFF
TRBV11-2 CASGWGRKETQYF
TRBV10-1 CASSEGGPGDTQYF
TRBV10-3 CAISGSWGGDNQPQHF